Below are 25 T cell receptor beta chains sequenced from a single sample in a study of blood T cell repertoires in COVID-19. Only in-frame clones appear in the TCRdb table, and some are missing; sequencing was by immunoSEQ multiplex PCR. Among hundreds of thousands of clones listed, around 84% were seen once. The material sequenced was PBMCs or T cells enriched from blood (not recorded which). These receptors all stem from a middle-aged man who had recovered from COVID-19.

This chain connects TRBV5-4 to TRBJ2-2, with TRBD2 matching over 14 bases. CDR3 length equals 18 residues. The ends lost 4 bases at V and 4 bases at J; junction bases unmatched: 9. The germline V gene encodes CDR1 SGHNT and CDR2 YYREEE (reference sequence). The CDR3 loop is CASSRGLAGAGSTGELFF. The CDR3 DNA follows: TGTGCCAGCAGCCGGGGACTAGCGGGGGCGGGATCCACCGGGGAGCTGTTTTTT.

This chain links TRBV11-2 with TRBJ2-3; 10 nucleotides line up with TRBD1. Germline values: CDR1 SGHAT, CDR2 FQNNGV. V shed 4 bases, J shed 6 bases, and the junction held 7 bases outside the gene matches. This CDR3 has 15 residues. The CDR3 DNA reads as TGTGCCAGCAGCTCCTCGGGACAGGGGTCGGATACGCAGTATTTT. It yields the protein CASSSSGQGSDTQYF.

This chain joins TRBV28 and TRBJ1-2, with a possible D match to TRBD1 (5 bases). Trimming removed 7 bases at V and 8 bases at J, with 23 bases between. CDR3 length: 15 residues. Germline CDR1 is MDHEN and CDR2 is SYDVKM. The chain's CDR3 is CASTLGQAGEKGYTF. The CDR3 DNA follows: TGTGCCAGCACCCTTGGGCAGGCGGGGGAGAAAGGCTACACCTTC.

The genes are TRBV11-2 and TRBJ2-7; 7 bases agree with TRBD1. Germline V gene sequence: CDR1 SGHAT, CDR2 FQNNGV. The CDR3 loop spans 16 amino acids. V lost 0 bases, J lost 4 bases, and 9 bases stayed unmatched. The CDR3 region is CASSLEGNRGVYEQYF. The CDR3 DNA reads as TGTGCCAGCAGCTTAGAGGGAAACAGGGGAGTGTACGAGCAGTACTTC.

The chain employs TRBV5-4 and TRBJ2-7, with D perhaps TRBD2 (6 bases). The V end was cut by 3 bases, the J end by 4 bases, with 11 bases between. The germline V gene has CDR1 SGHNT and CDR2 YYREEE (reference sequence). The CDR3 extends over 13 amino acids. The CDR3: CASSSGLHYEQYF. In nucleotides, the CDR3 is TGTGCCAGCAGCTCGGGACTTCATTACGAGCAGTACTTC.

V and J are TRBV11-3 and TRBJ2-5, with TRBD2 identical over 11 bases. The CDR3 totals 15 residues. The V and J ends lost 6 bases and 2 bases, in that order; junction bases with no gene match: 5. CDR1 SGHNT and CDR2 YENEEA come from the germline V gene. The CDR3 DNA sequence: TGTGCCAGCAGTCCTAGCGGGGGGCGACAAGAGACCCAGTACTTC. It encodes CASSPSGGRQETQYF.

The gene calls are TRBV4-3 and TRBJ2-4; 9 bases map to TRBD1. The CDR3 is made up of 16 amino acids. The germline V gene has CDR1 LGHNA and CDR2 YSLEER. The J segment lost 2 bases and the V segment lost 3 bases, leaving 5 bases of the junction unmatched. This CDR3 is CASSQPGTGSKNIQYF. In DNA form, the CDR3 reads TGCGCCAGCAGCCAGCCGGGGACAGGGTCCAAAAACATTCAGTACTTC.

The count of this clone is one. This chain connects TRBV7-9 to TRBJ1-1; D not certain. Germline values: CDR1 SEHNR, CDR2 FQNEAQ (reference sequence). CDR3 length: 13 residues. V shed 2 bases and J shed 0 bases, with 4 bases lying between them. Here the CDR3 reads CASSLWLNTEAFF. CDR3 nucleotides: TGTGCCAGCAGCTTATGGCTGAACACTGAAGCTTTCTTT.

The chain employs TRBV4-1 and TRBJ1-1; D uncertain. The germline CDR1 and CDR2 sequences are MGHRA and YSYEKL. The V end was cut by 4 bases, the J end by 1 base, with 7 bases between. The CDR3 runs 13 residues. CDR3 region: CASSRIANTEAFF. CDR3 sequence (DNA): TGCGCCAGCAGCCGTATAGCGAACACTGAAGCTTTCTTT.

The chain has TRBV12-5 and TRBJ2-5, with D perhaps TRBD2 (5 bases). Germline lookup yields CDR1 LGHNT and CDR2 FRNRAP. Trimming removed 8 bases from V and 0 bases from J, with 10 bases in between. The CDR3 consists of 13 residues. CDR3 DNA: TGTGCTAGTACAGTGGGAGACCAAGAGACCCAGTACTTC. It yields the protein CASTVGDQETQYF. Filled out from reference TRBV12-5 and TRBJ2-5, the complete variable domain reads DARVTQTPRHKVTEMGQEVTMRCQPILGHNTVFWYRQTMMQGLELLAYFRNRAPLDDSGMPKDRFSAEMPDATLATLKIQPSEPRDSAVYFCASTVGDQETQYFGPGTRLLVL.

V and J are TRBV5-1 and TRBJ1-1; possible D gene TRBD1, 6 bases. V gave up 4 bases and J gave up 1 base, with 11 bases separating them. The germline V gene encodes CDR1 SGHRS and CDR2 YFSETQ. The CDR3 totals 14 residues. The CDR3 loop is CASSEQGSNTEAFF. The CDR3 DNA is TGCGCCAGCAGCGAACAGGGCTCGAACACTGAAGCTTTCTTT.

On this clone: The same CDR3 can be traced to other DNA sequences in this sample. The CDR3 DNA follows: TGTGCCAGCAGTTTTGGTCCTAACAATGAGCAGTTCTTC. It encodes CASSFGPNNEQFF. The J gene is TRBJ2-1, the V gene TRBV12-3 or TRBV12-4, with unresolved D. V gave up 3 bases and J gave up 5 bases, with 8 bases separating them. The CDR3 has 13 amino acids.

The chain is built from TRBV3-1 (or the pseudogene TRBV3-2) and TRBJ1-6; 9 bases agree with TRBD1. The trim removed 4 bases at V and 7 bases at J, leaving 8 bases unmatched. This CDR3 is 16 amino acids long. Germline assignment: CDR1 LGHDT and CDR2 YNNKEL (reference sequence). CDR3: CASSPRGTGNNSPLHF. In DNA form, the CDR3 reads TGTGCCAGCAGCCCGCGCGGGACAGGGAACAATTCACCCCTCCACTTT.

This clone showed up many times. The CDR3 reads CASSRRSGGFVNEQFF. Written as DNA, the CDR3 is TGTGCCAGCAGCCGGCGAAGCGGGGGATTTGTCAATGAGCAGTTCTTC. The chain uses TRBV14 and TRBJ2-1; 8 nucleotides align to TRBD2. This CDR3 has 16 amino acids. The germline gives CDR1 SGHDN, CDR2 FVKESK. V lost 4 bases, J lost 6 bases, and 11 bases stayed unmatched.

The chain uses TRBV5-4 and TRBJ2-3, with TRBD2 matching 16 bases. CDR1 SGHNT and CDR2 YYREEE come from the germline V gene (reference sequence). The trim removed 2 bases at V and 4 bases at J, leaving 1 base unmatched. CDR3 length: 16 amino acids. The CDR3 DNA follows: TGTGCCAGCAGCTTAGGGACTAGCGGGGGGGCAGATACGCAGTATTTT. This gives the protein CASSLGTSGGADTQYF.

About this clone: Other DNA sequences in this specimen translate into the identical CDR3. The genes are TRBV27 and TRBJ2-5; 8 bases fit TRBD1. The J segment lost 4 bases and the V segment lost 3 bases, leaving 4 bases of the junction unmatched. This CDR3 contains 14 residues. Germline loops: CDR1 MNHEY, CDR2 SMNVEV (reference sequence). The CDR3 is CASSFGQGGETQYF. The CDR3 region has the DNA TGTGCCAGCAGTTTCGGACAGGGTGGAGAGACCCAGTACTTC.

The chain's CDR3 is CASSRADRAAYGYTF. The CDR3 nucleotides read TGTGCCAGCAGCCGCGCGGACAGGGCTGCATATGGCTACACCTTC. The chain employs TRBV27 and TRBJ1-2; 8 bases align to TRBD1. This CDR3 is 15 amino acids long. In germline, CDR1 is MNHEY, CDR2 SMNVEV (reference sequence). Trimming took 6 bases from V and 5 from J; bases not matched to a gene: 11.

The gene calls are TRBV28 and TRBJ1-5; the match to TRBD1 covers 10 bases. V was pared by 5 bases and J by 0 bases, with 7 bases of the junction left unmatched. This CDR3 has 17 residues. Germline CDR1 reads MDHEN; CDR2 reads SYDVKM. The CDR3 coding sequence is TGTGCCAGCAGTCTACCGACAGGGGGCAGTAGCAATCAGCCCCAGCATTTT. It encodes CASSLPTGGSSNQPQHF.

The CDR3: CASSSPGIQETYEQYF. The CDR3 DNA sequence: TGTGCCAGCAGTTCCCCGGGAATACAAGAAACCTACGAGCAGTACTTC. V is TRBV28 and J is TRBJ2-7; weak D call: TRBD2 (5 bases). The CDR3 consists of 16 residues. The V gene lost 4 bases and the J gene lost 2 bases, with 18 bases spanning the gap. CDR1 is MDHEN, CDR2 SYDVKM, per germline.

This sequence joins TRBV7-2 and TRBJ1-3; 8 nucleotides align to TRBD1. This CDR3 is built from 15 residues. Germline assignment: CDR1 SGHTA and CDR2 FQGNSA. After removal of 4 bases from V and 4 bases from J, the junction contained 6 bases not matched to a gene. The CDR3 bases are TGTGCCAGCAGCTCGGGACAGGCAGGAGGAAACACCATATATTTT. Protein: CASSSGQAGGNTIYF.

The CDR3 loop is CASSLTGVDEKLFF. In DNA, the CDR3 is TGTGCCAGCTCCCTGACAGGGGTCGATGAAAAACTGTTTTTT. J is TRBJ1-4 and V is TRBV18; 8 bases line up with TRBD1. Germline V gives CDR1 KGHSH, CDR2 LQKENI. The J segment lost 6 bases and the V segment lost 6 bases, leaving 6 bases of the junction unmatched. CDR3 size: 14 residues.

This chain connects TRBV10-3 to TRBJ1-6; no firm D call. Per germline, CDR1 ENHRY and CDR2 SYGVKD. Between the trimmed V and J ends, which lost 6 bases and 7 bases, there was a span of 13 bases. The CDR3 runs to 14 residues. The CDR3 coding sequence is TGTGCCATCAGCCCCGGCCGAGGGAATTCACCCCTCCACTTT. It yields the protein CAISPGRGNSPLHF.

The CDR3 DNA reads TGTGCCAGCAGTCCGATGACAGGGGGCAATCAGCCCCAGCATTTT. As protein: CASSPMTGGNQPQHF. The gene calls are TRBV5-5 and TRBJ1-5, with TRBD1 matching 8 bases. Germline V CDR1 and CDR2: SGHKS, YYEKEE (reference sequence). This CDR3 contains 15 residues. Losses at the gene ends were 5 bases for V and 2 bases for J; bases not matched to a gene: 6.

The chain is built from TRBV2 and TRBJ2-2; no clear D. Germline V gives CDR1 SNHLY, CDR2 FYNNEI. The CDR3 length is 14 residues. The V end was cut by 3 bases, the J end by 3 bases, with 8 bases between. CDR3 nucleotide sequence: TGTGCCAGCAGTGAGCGGCAGCACACCGGGGAGCTGTTTTTT. Translated: CASSERQHTGELFF.

This clone was seen more than once but under ten times. V gene TRBV6-5 combines with J gene TRBJ2-1, with D possibly matching TRBD1 (6 bases). The CDR3 length is 15 residues. Trimming took 2 bases from V and 7 from J, leaving 15 bases between them. From germline, CDR1 is MNHEY and CDR2 SVGAGI. In nucleotides, the CDR3 is TGTGCCAGCAGTTACGGGGACACCCACGGGAATGAGCAGTTCTTC. Protein: CASSYGDTHGNEQFF.